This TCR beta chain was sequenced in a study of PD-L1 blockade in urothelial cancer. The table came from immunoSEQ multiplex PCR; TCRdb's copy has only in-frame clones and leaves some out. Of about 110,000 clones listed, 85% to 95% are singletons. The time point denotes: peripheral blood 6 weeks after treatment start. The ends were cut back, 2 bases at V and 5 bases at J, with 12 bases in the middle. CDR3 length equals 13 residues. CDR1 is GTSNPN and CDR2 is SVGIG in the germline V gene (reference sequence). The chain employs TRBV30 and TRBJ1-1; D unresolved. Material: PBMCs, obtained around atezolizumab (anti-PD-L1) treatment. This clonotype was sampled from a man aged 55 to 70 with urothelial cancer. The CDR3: CAWSPPGRTEAFF. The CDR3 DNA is TGTGCCTGGAGTCCCCCGGGGAGGACTGAAGCTTTCTTT.